Each of the 8 T cell receptor beta chains below was sequenced from the same sample in a study of PD-L1 blockade in urothelial cancer. Measured with immunoSEQ multiplex PCR; TCRdb has only the in-frame clones, and not every one. The table includes under 55,000 clones, 75% to 90% detected once. The source material was PBMCs, sampled around atezolizumab (anti-PD-L1) treatment. The receptors shown here come from a man aged 35 to 55 with urothelial cancer.

To note about this clone: This sample also contains other DNA sequences that code for the same CDR3. V gene TRBV18 combines with J gene TRBJ2-1; unclear D gene. The V and J ends lost 4 bases and 2 bases respectively, with 3 bases between them. This CDR3 contains 12 residues. Germline CDR1 and CDR2: KGHSH and LQKENI. CDR3 amino acids: CASSLTYNEQFF. The CDR3 DNA sequence: TGTGCCAGCTCACTTACCTACAATGAGCAGTTCTTC.

V is TRBV7-9 and J is TRBJ2-1; D is unclear. CDR1 SEHNR and CDR2 FQNEAQ come from the germline V gene (reference sequence). Deletions cut 2 bases from V and 1 base from J, with 6 bases between. The CDR3 has 14 residues. CDR3 sequence reads: CASSLSGSYNEQFF. DNA for the CDR3: TGTGCCAGCAGCTTATCAGGATCCTACAATGAGCAGTTCTTC.

The genes are TRBV7-9 and TRBJ1-2, with D maybe TRBD1 (5 bases). V lost 7 bases and J 2 bases, leaving 20 bases between the germline ends. The length of the CDR3 is 16 residues. Germline CDR1 SEHNR, CDR2 FQNEAQ (reference sequence). The CDR3 nucleotides are TGTGCCAGCACCCGGAGGGGCGGCCTCTCGAACTATGGCTACACCTTC. This gives the protein CASTRRGGLSNYGYTF.

This chain uses TRBV11-2 with TRBJ2-1; TRBD2 matches at 7 bases. J was trimmed by 0 bases and V by 5 bases; bases with no gene match: 13. The CDR3 extends over 18 amino acids. Germline CDR1 reads SGHAT; CDR2 reads FQNNGV. The CDR3 DNA is TGTGCCAGCAGCGCCTTCCATCTAGCGGCGAGCTCCTACAATGAGCAGTTCTTC. Residues: CASSAFHLAASSYNEQFF.

The chain carries TRBV6-5 and TRBJ2-6; the D is unclear. Germline-derived CDR1 and CDR2 are MNHEY and SVGAGI. This CDR3 region has 15 residues. Trimming took 7 bases from V and 0 from J, leaving 10 bases between them. In nucleotides, the CDR3 is TGTGCCAGCACCTTCTCTTTCTCTGGGGCCAACGTCCTGACTTTC. Encoded protein: CASTFSFSGANVLTF.

This sequence joins TRBV29-1 and TRBJ1-1; 7 bases map to TRBD1. The CDR3 is 14 residues long. V lost 6 bases, J lost 8 bases, and 15 bases stayed unmatched. The germline CDR1 and CDR2 sequences are SQVTM and ANQGSEA. CDR3 sequence (DNA): TGCAGCGTCCGATGGCGGCAGGGGGTCGGGGAAGCTTTCTTT. The encoded protein is CSVRWRQGVGEAFF.

The chain links TRBV7-9 to TRBJ1-2, with a tentative D call TRBD1 (5 bases). V was trimmed by 1 base and J by 6 bases, leaving 12 bases between them. The CDR3 runs to 14 residues. Germline V gene sequence: CDR1 SEHNR, CDR2 FQNEAQ (reference sequence). As DNA, the CDR3 is TGTGCCAGCAGCTTAGAAACTCAGGGCCATGGCTACACCTTC. Translation: CASSLETQGHGYTF.

The chain recombines TRBV10-2 with TRBJ2-3; a weak D match, TRBD2 (5 bases). The CDR3 is made up of 15 amino acids. V lost 5 bases to trimming and J lost 0 bases, with 12 bases between them. The germline gives CDR1 WSHSY, CDR2 SAAADI. CDR3 sequence (DNA): TGCGCCAGCAGTATCAGCGGTTCGAGCACAGATACGCAGTATTTT. Protein sequence: CASSISGSSTDTQYF.